These 8 T cell receptor beta chains originate from one sample sequenced in a study of T-cell reconstitution after alpha-beta-depleted transplantation in children. During its preparation, the TCRbeta library received unique molecular identifiers. TCRdb ran MiXCR on the PCR reads and lists one entry per CDR3 protein. The sample contains about 830,000 distinct CDR3 sequences, 16% of which appear only once. The input for sequencing was PBMCs, mostly from graft donor cells, taken 360 days after TCRalphabeta/CD19-depleted stem cell transplant. The origin of the receptors is a male patient younger than 18 who had a stem cell transplant for acute lymphoblastic leukemia, so the T cells may come from the graft donor.

The table lists this clonotype with a few counts. The chain recombines TRBV7-3 with TRBJ2-5; possible D gene TRBD1, 5 bases. CDR1 and CDR2 from the germline V gene are SGHTA and FQGTGA. This CDR3 has 14 amino acids. V lost 4 bases and J lost 3, with 12 bases in between. The CDR3 here is CASSYDRRKETQYF. CDR3 nucleotide sequence: TGTGCCAGCAGCTACGACAGAAGAAAAGAGACCCAGTACTTC.

This clonotype has more than one count but fewer than ten. This chain links TRBV27 with TRBJ2-7, with D maybe TRBD1 (6 bases). V dropped 6 bases and J dropped 2 bases, with 17 bases sitting between them. CDR1 MNHEY and CDR2 SMNVEV come from the germline V gene (reference sequence). The CDR3 has 15 residues. The CDR3 protein is CASRGTGFPPYEQYF. CDR3 nucleotides: TGTGCCAGCAGGGGAACAGGGTTTCCTCCCTACGAGCAGTACTTC.

The table lists this clonotype with many counts. The genes are TRBV5-1 and TRBJ2-3; D is perhaps TRBD2 (5 bases). Germline loops: CDR1 SGHRS, CDR2 YFSETQ. V was clipped by 3 bases and J by 3 bases, with 20 bases between them. CDR3 size: 17 residues. CDR3 residues: CASSSSGRSGQTDTQYF. The CDR3 DNA sequence: TGCGCCAGCAGCTCCAGTGGCAGGAGCGGCCAAACAGATACGCAGTATTTT.

This clonotype was seen more than once but under ten times. This chain connects TRBV30 to TRBJ2-3; TRBD1 or TRBD2 may be the D gene (5 bases each). The CDR3 has 13 amino acids. Germline loops: CDR1 GTSNPN, CDR2 SVGIG (reference sequence). Trimming left V 5 bases short and J 4 bases short, with 13 bases between. CDR3 bases: TGTGCCTGGGGCCCCTTGGGGGCAGATACGCAGTATTTT. It codes for CAWGPLGADTQYF.

This clonotype was counted many times. V is TRBV5-1 and J is TRBJ2-1; no clear D gene. Germline CDR1 SGHRS, CDR2 YFSETQ. The V and J ends lost 2 bases and 5 bases respectively, with 11 bases between them. CDR3 size: 14 residues. CDR3 in DNA: TGCGCCAGCAGCTTTGGGGTCTCACACAATGAGCAGTTCTTC. Translating it yields CASSFGVSHNEQFF.

This clonotype was counted a few times. The chain uses TRBV7-9 and TRBJ1-2; D is uncertain. The length of the CDR3 is 13 residues. The germline CDR1 and CDR2 sequences are SEHNR and FQNEAQ (reference sequence). V lost 1 base and J lost 6, with 9 bases in between. CDR3 amino acids: CASSLERVHGYTF. CDR3 DNA sequence: TGTGCCAGCAGCTTAGAAAGGGTCCATGGCTACACCTTC.

The chain couples TRBV11-2 to TRBJ2-2; TRBD2 agrees at 8 bases. The V gene's germline CDR1 is SGHAT and CDR2 FQNNGV. The J segment lost 1 base and the V segment lost 5 bases, leaving 3 bases of the junction unmatched. The CDR3 runs 15 residues. Here the CDR3 DNA reads TGTGCCAGCAGCACTCTAGCGGGGAACACCGGGGAGCTGTTTTTT. Its translation is CASSTLAGNTGELFF.

Points on this clonotype: This sequence may be a read error, since a much larger clone differs from it by one base. V gene TRBV7-3 combines with J gene TRBJ2-1; a possible D gene is TRBD2 (5 bases). The CDR3 covers 14 residues. Germline assignment: CDR1 SGHTA and CDR2 FQGTGA. CDR3 DNA sequence: TGTGTCAGCAGCTTGGCGGGCGAGTACAATGAGCAGTTCTTC. It codes for CVSSLAGEYNEQFF.